The subject of this entry is one T cell receptor (beta chain). The antigen remains undetermined. These data are taken from a study of cytomegalovirus exposure and HLA in healthy donors. Study observations and caveats: V- and J-gene trimming of TCR beta was linked (in a later analysis) to a missense DCLRE1C variant. The study designated roughly 160 TCR beta chains cytomegalovirus-associated. Most subjects' HLA-A and HLA-B alleles were reportedly predicted from TCR beta sequences.

Researchers ran the PCR with 60 Vbeta and 13 Jbeta primers. Repertoires were generated with immunoSEQ multiplex PCR, while TCRdb's copy carries only in-frame clones and drops some. Found here are fewer than 200,000 clones, 81% of them singletons; the top ten hold 2% to 2.5%. Germline assignment: CDR1 LGHNA and CDR2 YSLEER. This CDR3 is built from 14 residues. V lost 4 bases, J lost 3 bases, and 3 bases stayed unmatched. The chain links TRBV4-3 to TRBJ1-3, with 7 bases identical to TRBD1. The source material was PBMCs. This TCR came from a woman aged 25-40 years in good health and CMV-seronegative. The chain's CDR3 is CASSPGGNGNTIYF. DNA of the CDR3: TGCGCCAGCAGCCCAGGGGGGAATGGAAACACCATATATTTT.